This T cell receptor (beta chain) emerged from a study of T cell responses to AZD1222 COVID-19 vaccine. Study-level points and caveats: Among the donors, most were white British and more were female, and clonal diversity was possibly underestimated. Only 5 or 6 AZD1222 recipients were seropositive at baseline.

Second doses were pooled across both intervals (about 4 or about 12 weeks). Trimming cost V 4 bases and J 8 bases, with 21 bases left between them. This CDR3 has 15 residues. Germline V CDR1 and CDR2: SGHRS, YFSETQ. This clone has a single count. Its antigen is unknown. Clones were sequenced by immunoSEQ multiplex PCR, and TCRdb holds only the in-frame ones, with some missing. This sample yields 70,000 to 90,000 clones, of which around 86% are seen a single time; roughly 18% belongs to the top ten. This clonotype was obtained from an adult who received the AZD1222 COVID-19 vaccine. The sample was peripheral blood, taken 28 days after the second AZD1222 dose. The chain recombines TRBV5-1 with TRBJ1-2; D is perhaps TRBD1 (5 bases). DNA for the CDR3: TGCGCCAGCAGCGGTGACAGCTTCCAAGGGAACGGCTACACCTTC. Translation: CASSGDSFQGNGYTF. Full variable domain (outside the CDR3, taken from reference TRBV5-1 and TRBJ1-2): KAGVTQTPRYLIKTRGQQVTLSCSPISGHRSVSWYQQTPGQGLQFLFEYFSETQRNKGNFPGRFSGRQFSNSRSEMNVSTLELGDSALYLCASSGDSFQGNGYTFGSGTRLTVV.